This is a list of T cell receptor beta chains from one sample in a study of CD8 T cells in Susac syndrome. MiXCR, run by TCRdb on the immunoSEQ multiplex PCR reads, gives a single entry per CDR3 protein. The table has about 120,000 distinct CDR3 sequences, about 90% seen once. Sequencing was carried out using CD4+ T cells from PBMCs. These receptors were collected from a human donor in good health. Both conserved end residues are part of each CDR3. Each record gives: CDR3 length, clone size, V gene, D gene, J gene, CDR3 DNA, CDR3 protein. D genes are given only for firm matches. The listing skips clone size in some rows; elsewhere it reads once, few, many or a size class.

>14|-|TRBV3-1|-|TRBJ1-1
TGTGCCAGCAGCCAGGTTCAGGAGAACACTGAAGCTTTCTTT
CASSQVQENTEAFF
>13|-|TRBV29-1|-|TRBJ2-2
TGCAGCGTTGTGGGGCCCAGGACCGGGGAGCTGTTTTTT
CSVVGPRTGELFF
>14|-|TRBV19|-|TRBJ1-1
TGTGCCAGTAGTATAGATCTATCGGGCCGGGGCGCTTTCTTT
CASSIDLSGRGAFF
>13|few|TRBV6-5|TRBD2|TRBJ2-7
TGTGCCAGCAGTTCCGGGAGGAGTTACGAGCAGTACTTC
CASSSGRSYEQYF
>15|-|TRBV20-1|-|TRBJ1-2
TGCAGTGCTAGAGATAATACGGGACACAGCTATGGCTACACCTTC
CSARDNTGHSYGYTF
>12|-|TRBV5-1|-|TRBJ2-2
TGCGCCAGCAGAAGGAACAACGGGGAGCTGTTTTTT
CASRRNNGELFF
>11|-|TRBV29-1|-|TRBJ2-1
TGCAGCGTGGGACGGGGTTATGAGCAGTTCTTC
CSVGRGYEQFF
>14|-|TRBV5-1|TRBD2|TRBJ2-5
TGCGCCAGCAGCAGATCGACTAGCGGGGAGACCCAGTACTTC
CASSRSTSGETQYF
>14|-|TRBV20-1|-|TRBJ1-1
TGCAGTGCTAGAGATCCTGGGGGAGGGACTGAAGCTTTCTTT
CSARDPGGGTEAFF
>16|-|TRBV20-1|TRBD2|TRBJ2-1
TGCAGTGCTAGAGTATTGAGCGGGACTAGCGGGAGTGAGCAGTTCTTC
CSARVLSGTSGSEQFF
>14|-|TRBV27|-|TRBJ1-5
TGTGCCAGCAGTTCAAAGGGATTCGGCCAGCCCCAGCATTTT
CASSSKGFGQPQHF
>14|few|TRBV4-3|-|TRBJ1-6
TGCGCCAGCAGCCATGGACAGATAAATTCACCCCTCCACTTT
CASSHGQINSPLHF
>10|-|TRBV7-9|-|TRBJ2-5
TGTGCCAGCAGTACAGAGACCCAGTACTTC
CASSTETQYF
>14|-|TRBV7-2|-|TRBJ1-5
TGTGCCAGCAGCGCCCGACACCCAAATCAGCCCCAGCATTTT
CASSARHPNQPQHF
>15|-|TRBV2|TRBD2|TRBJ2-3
TGTGCCAGCAGTGTTCTCAGCGGGGGTGCAGATACGCAGTATTTT
CASSVLSGGADTQYF
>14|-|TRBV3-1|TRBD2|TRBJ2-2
TGTGCCAGCAGCCAGGGAGGGGTCACCGGGGAGCTGTTTTTT
CASSQGGVTGELFF
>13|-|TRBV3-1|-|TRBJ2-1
TGTGCCAGCAGCCAAGGGACCTACAATGAGCAGTTCTTC
CASSQGTYNEQFF
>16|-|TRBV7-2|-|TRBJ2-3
TGTGCCAGCAGCCCAAATGGACTGCAAAGCACAGATACGCAGTATTTT
CASSPNGLQSTDTQYF
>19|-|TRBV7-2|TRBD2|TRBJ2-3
TGTGCCAGCAGCTTAGTGCCTAGCGGGGGGATAGCAAGCACAGATACGCAGTATTTT
CASSLVPSGGIASTDTQYF
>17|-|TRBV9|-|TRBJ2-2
TGTGCCAGCAGCGGTAGCCGGGATAGGGGTGCCACCGGGGAGCTGTTTTTT
CASSGSRDRGATGELFF
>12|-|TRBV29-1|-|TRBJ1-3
TGCAGCGTTGGGGGAGCCGGAAACACCATATATTTT
CSVGGAGNTIYF
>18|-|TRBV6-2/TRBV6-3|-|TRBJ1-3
TGTGCCAGCAGCACACCGCGCGGGCGGACTTCCTCTGGAAACACCATATATTTT
CASSTPRGRTSSGNTIYF
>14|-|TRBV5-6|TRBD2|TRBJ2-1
TGTGCCAGCAGCTACGGACTAGCCTCCAATGAGCAGTTCTTC
CASSYGLASNEQFF
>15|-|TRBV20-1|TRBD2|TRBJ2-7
TGCAGTGCTAGAGATGGTAGCGGGAGCTCCTACGAGCAGTACTTC
CSARDGSGSSYEQYF
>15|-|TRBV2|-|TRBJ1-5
TGTGCCAGCAGCCGGGACGGAAATAGCAATCAGCCCCAGCATTTT
CASSRDGNSNQPQHF
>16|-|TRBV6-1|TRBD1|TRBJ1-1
TGTGCCAGCACGGTCAGATGGACAGGGACTAACACTGAAGCTTTCTTT
CASTVRWTGTNTEAFF
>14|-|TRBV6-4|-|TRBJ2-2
TGTGCCAGCAGTCCACAGCCGGGATCCGGGGAGCTGTTTTTT
CASSPQPGSGELFF
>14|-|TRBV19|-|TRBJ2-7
TGTGCCAGTAGTTGGACAGCTGCTACCTACGAGCAGTACTTC
CASSWTAATYEQYF
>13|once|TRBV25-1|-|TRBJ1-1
TGTGCCAGCAGTCCCATGGCAGGGCCTGAAGCTTTCTTT
CASSPMAGPEAFF
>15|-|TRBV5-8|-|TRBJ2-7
TGTGCCAGCAGCCCCGGCCCGGGGACCCTTTACGAGCAGTACTTC
CASSPGPGTLYEQYF
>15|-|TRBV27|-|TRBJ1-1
TGTGCCAGCAGCGAACAAGAGGGAGGGGACACTGAAGCTTTCTTT
CASSEQEGGDTEAFF
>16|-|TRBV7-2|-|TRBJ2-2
TGTGCCAGCAGCTTAGGCCCGGTCGCGAACACCGGGGAGCTGTTTTTT
CASSLGPVANTGELFF
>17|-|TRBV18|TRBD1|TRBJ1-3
TGTGCCAGCTCACCATTGAAGGGGGCAGGGTCCGGAAACACCATATATTTT
CASSPLKGAGSGNTIYF
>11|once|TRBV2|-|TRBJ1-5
TGTGCCAGCAAGGAGTGGGGTCCCCAGCATTTT
CASKEWGPQHF
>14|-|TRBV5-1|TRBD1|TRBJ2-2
TGCGCCACCAGGCGCACAGGGGATACCGGGGAGCTGTTTTTT
CATRRTGDTGELFF
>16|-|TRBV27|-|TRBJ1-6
TGTGCCAGCAGTTTACTCGGCCGGACCTATAATTCACCCCTCCACTTT
CASSLLGRTYNSPLHF
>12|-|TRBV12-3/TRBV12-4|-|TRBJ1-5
TGTGCCAGCAGCGCAGGTAGACAGCCCCAGCATTTT
CASSAGRQPQHF
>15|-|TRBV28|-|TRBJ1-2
TGTGCCAGTTCCATTTTATCGGGCGGCAACTATGGCTACACCTTC
CASSILSGGNYGYTF
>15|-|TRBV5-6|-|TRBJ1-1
TGTGCCAGCAGCCCGCCACAGGGAAGGAACACTGAAGCTTTCTTT
CASSPPQGRNTEAFF
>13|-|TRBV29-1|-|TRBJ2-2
TGCAGTGGCGGACAGCAGAACACCGGGGAGCTGTTTTTT
CSGGQQNTGELFF
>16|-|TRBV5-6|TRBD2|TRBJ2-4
TGTGCCAGCAGCCGTAGCGGGGGGGCCTTGTTTAACATTCAGTACTTC
CASSRSGGALFNIQYF
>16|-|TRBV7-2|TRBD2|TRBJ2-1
TGTGCCAGCAGCACGGGACTAGCGGGCTCCTACAATGAGCAGTTCTTC
CASSTGLAGSYNEQFF
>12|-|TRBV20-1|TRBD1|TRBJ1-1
TGCAGTGCTAGTTCAGGGGGGCCTGAAGCTTTCTTT
CSASSGGPEAFF
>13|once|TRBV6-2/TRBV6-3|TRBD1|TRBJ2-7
TGTGCCAGCACTCGGGACAGGGCCTACGAGCAGTACTTC
CASTRDRAYEQYF
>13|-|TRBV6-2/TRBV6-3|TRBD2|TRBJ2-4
TGTGCCAGCAGCCTTGCTAGCGGAAACATTCAGTACTTC
CASSLASGNIQYF
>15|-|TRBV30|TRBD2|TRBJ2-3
TGTGCCTGGAGTCTTCGGCGGGAGCGGCGGGATACGCAGTATTTT
CAWSLRRERRDTQYF
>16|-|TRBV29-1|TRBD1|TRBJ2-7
TGCAGCGTTGAAACCCTCGGACAGGGTCAACGCTACGAGCAGTACTTC
CSVETLGQGQRYEQYF
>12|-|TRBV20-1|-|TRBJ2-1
TGCAGTGCTCCAGCCAGGTACAATGAGCAGTTCTTC
CSAPARYNEQFF
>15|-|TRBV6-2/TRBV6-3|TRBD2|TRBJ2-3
TGTGCCAGCAGCAAGAGCGGGGGATACACAGATACGCAGTATTTT
CASSKSGGYTDTQYF
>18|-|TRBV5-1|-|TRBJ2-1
TGCGCCAGCAGCTTGGTAACTGCACCGGGAAGCTCCTACAATGAGCAGTTCTTC
CASSLVTAPGSSYNEQFF
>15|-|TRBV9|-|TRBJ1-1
TGTGCCAGCAGCGCCGAAGGCGGAGGGGGCACTGAAGCTTTCTTT
CASSAEGGGGTEAFF
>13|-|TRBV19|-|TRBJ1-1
TGTGCCATTTCTACAAGCATGAACACTGAAGCTTTCTTT
CAISTSMNTEAFF
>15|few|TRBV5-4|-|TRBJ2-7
TGTGCCAGCAGCTTTGGGCCCCAGAGCTCCTACGAGCAGTACTTC
CASSFGPQSSYEQYF
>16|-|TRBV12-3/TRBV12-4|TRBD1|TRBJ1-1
TGTGCCAGCAGTTTAAGTAGCAGGGGGTTGAACACTGAAGCTTTCTTT
CASSLSSRGLNTEAFF
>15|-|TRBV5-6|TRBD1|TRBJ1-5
TGTGCCAGCAGCTTGGGGGGACAGCCCAATCAGCCCCAGCATTTT
CASSLGGQPNQPQHF
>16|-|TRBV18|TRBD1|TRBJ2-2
TGTGCCAGCTCACCACAGGACAGGACGAACACCGGGGAGCTGTTTTTT
CASSPQDRTNTGELFF
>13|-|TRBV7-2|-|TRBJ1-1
TGTGCCAGCAGGGGACGCGAGAACACTGAAGCTTTCTTT
CASRGRENTEAFF